The clone carrying this T cell receptor beta chain occurred many times. As yet, its antigen is unknown. This sample is part of a study of T cells in Graves' hyperthyroidism and ophthalmopathy. The TCR beta CDR3 regions underwent amplification using RNA transcripts as the source. A set of HTBI primers served as the primers for a first-round RT-PCR of the TCR CDR3. One entry per CDR3 protein, called by TCRdb with MiXCR from the multiplex PCR reads. The repertoire holds 250,000 to 300,000 distinct CDR3 sequences, roughly 14% seen once, with almost 8% in the top ten. Study findings and constraints: A 13 V-J signature model discriminated ophthalmopathy versus stable hyperthyroidism.

Hyperthyroidism in the patients, aged 18 to 65, was newly diagnosed and under 2 months in duration. Pregnant or lactating patients were excluded, as were those with uncontrolled infection or other autoimmune disease. The V end lost 5 bases, the J end lost 3 bases, and 14 bases lay between the germline ends. Germline loops: CDR1 SGHVS, CDR2 FQNEAQ. The CDR3 extends over 15 amino acids. The sequence came from a woman aged 30 to 39 with Graves' hyperthyroidism that later progressed to Graves' ophthalmopathy. Sequencing input: blood. The V call is TRBV7-8, the J call TRBJ2-1; a possible D gene is TRBD1 (6 bases). In DNA form, the CDR3 reads TGTGCCAGCAGCATCGACAGGTTAGACTACAATGAGCAGTTCTTC. Residues: CASSIDRLDYNEQFF. Variable domain in full (rest from reference TRBV7-8 and TRBJ2-1): GAGVSQSPRYKVAKRGQDVALRCDPISGHVSLFWYQQALGQGPEFLTYFQNEAQLDKSGLPSDRFFAERPEGSVSTLKIQRTQQEDSAVYLCASSIDRLDYNEQFFGPGTRLTVL.